This T cell receptor beta chain was documented in a study of T-cell memory formation after mild COVID-19. TCRdb passed the 5' RACE reads through MiXCR, listing each CDR3 protein once. Among about 260,000 distinct CDR3 sequences listed, about 17% were seen once. The CDR3 contains 15 residues. Germline-derived CDR1 and CDR2 are SGHRS and YFSETQ. V lost 4 bases and J 1 base, leaving 14 bases between the germline ends. This clonotype appeared a few times. Its antigen is unknown. Study conclusions and caveats: Shrinking CD4+ clones resided mostly in CM and EM, and CD8+ ones in EMRA. Clones shrinking from day 15 to 85 showed even CD4/CD8 mixes; later expanders tilted CD4+.

V gene TRBV5-1 combines with J gene TRBJ1-1, with D perhaps TRBD1 (5 bases). Sequencing was done on a sample of PBMCs or a T cell subset sorted from them (not recorded which). The sequence derives from a man younger than 35 who had mild COVID-19 (a few samples of this study predate the infection). Cell type and time point are not known. Written as DNA, the CDR3 is TGCGCCAGCAGCATAGGGTCCACAGGGAACACTGAAGCTTTCTTT. Translation gives CASSIGSTGNTEAFF.